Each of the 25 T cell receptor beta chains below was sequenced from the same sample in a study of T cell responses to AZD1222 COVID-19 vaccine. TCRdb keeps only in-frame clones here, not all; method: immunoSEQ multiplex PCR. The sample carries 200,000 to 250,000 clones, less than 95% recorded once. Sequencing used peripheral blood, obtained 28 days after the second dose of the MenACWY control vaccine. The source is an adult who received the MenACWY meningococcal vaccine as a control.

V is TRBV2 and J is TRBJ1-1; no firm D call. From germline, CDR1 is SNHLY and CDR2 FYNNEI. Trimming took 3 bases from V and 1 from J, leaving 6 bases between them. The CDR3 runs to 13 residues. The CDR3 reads CASSDQGNTEAFF. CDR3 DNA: TGTGCCAGCAGTGATCAAGGGAACACTGAAGCTTTCTTT.

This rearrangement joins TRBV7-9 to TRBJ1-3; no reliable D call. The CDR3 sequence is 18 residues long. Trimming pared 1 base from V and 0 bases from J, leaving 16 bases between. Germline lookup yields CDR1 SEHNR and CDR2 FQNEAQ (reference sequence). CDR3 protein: CASSLGFQELFSGNTIYF. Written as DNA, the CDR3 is TGTGCCAGCAGCTTAGGGTTCCAGGAGCTATTCTCTGGAAACACCATATATTTT.

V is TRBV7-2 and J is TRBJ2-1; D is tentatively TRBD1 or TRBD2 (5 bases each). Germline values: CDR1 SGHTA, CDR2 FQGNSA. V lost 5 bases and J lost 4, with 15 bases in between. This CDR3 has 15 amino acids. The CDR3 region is CASSPPGRVYNEQFF. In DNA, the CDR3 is TGTGCCAGCAGCCCTCCGGGGCGGGTTTACAATGAGCAGTTCTTC.

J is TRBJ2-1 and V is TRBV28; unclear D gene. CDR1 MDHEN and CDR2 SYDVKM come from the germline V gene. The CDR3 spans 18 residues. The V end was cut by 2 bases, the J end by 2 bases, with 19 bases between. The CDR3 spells CASSLEGRRSLTYNEQFF. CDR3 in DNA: TGTGCCAGCAGTTTAGAAGGGCGGAGATCCCTAACCTACAATGAGCAGTTCTTC.

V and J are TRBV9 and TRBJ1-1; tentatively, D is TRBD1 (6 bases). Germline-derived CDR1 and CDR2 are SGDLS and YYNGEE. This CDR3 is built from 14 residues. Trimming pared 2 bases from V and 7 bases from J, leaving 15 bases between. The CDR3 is CASSVNRERNEAFF. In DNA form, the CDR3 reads TGTGCCAGCAGCGTCAACAGGGAACGAAATGAAGCTTTCTTT.

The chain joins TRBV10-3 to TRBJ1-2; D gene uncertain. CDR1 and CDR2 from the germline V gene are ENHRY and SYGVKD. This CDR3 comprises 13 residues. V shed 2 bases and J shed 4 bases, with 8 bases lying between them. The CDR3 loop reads CAISEGQTYGYTF. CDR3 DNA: TGTGCCATCAGTGAGGGTCAGACCTATGGCTACACCTTC.

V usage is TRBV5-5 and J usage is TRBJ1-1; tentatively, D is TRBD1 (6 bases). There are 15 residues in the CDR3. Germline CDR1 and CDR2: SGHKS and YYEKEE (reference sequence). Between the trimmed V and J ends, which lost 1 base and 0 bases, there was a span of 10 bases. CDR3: CASSLQGSMNTEAFF. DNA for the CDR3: TGTGCCAGCAGCTTGCAGGGGTCGATGAACACTGAAGCTTTCTTT.

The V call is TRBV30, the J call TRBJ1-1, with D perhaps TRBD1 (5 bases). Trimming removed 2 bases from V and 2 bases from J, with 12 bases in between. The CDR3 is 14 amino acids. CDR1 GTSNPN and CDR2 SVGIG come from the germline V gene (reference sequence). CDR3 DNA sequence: TGTGCCTGGAGTATGGGGCCTTTTAACACTGAAGCTTTCTTT. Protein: CAWSMGPFNTEAFF.

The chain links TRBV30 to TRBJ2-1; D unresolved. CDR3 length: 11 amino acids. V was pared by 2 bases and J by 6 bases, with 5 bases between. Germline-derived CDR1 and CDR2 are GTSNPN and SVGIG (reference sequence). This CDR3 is CAWSNSNEQFF. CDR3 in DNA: TGTGCCTGGAGTAACAGCAATGAGCAGTTCTTC.

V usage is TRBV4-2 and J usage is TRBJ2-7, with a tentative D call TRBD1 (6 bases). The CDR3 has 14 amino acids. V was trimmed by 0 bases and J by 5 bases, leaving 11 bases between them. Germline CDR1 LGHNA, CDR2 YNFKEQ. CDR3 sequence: CASSQEGALNEQYF. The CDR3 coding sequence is TGTGCCAGCAGCCAAGAGGGGGCGCTCAACGAGCAGTACTTC.

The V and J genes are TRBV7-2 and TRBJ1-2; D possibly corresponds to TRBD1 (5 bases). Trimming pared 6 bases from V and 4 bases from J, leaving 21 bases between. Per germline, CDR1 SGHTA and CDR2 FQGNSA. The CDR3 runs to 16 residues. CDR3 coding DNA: TGTGCCAGCAGGCGTTCGTGGGGGGAGAACCTCTATGGCTACACCTTC. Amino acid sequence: CASRRSWGENLYGYTF.

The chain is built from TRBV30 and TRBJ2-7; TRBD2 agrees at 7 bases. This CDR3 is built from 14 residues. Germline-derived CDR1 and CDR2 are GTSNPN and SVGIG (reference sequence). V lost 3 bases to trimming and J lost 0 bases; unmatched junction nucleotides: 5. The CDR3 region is CAWSFGGSSYEQYF. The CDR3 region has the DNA TGTGCCTGGAGCTTCGGCGGGAGCTCCTACGAGCAGTACTTC.

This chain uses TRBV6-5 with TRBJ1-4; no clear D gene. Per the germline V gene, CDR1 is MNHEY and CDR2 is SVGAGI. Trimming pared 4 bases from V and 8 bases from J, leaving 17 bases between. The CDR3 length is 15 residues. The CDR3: CASSFNPRFREKLFF. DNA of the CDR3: TGTGCCAGCAGTTTTAATCCCAGGTTTCGGGAAAAACTGTTTTTT.

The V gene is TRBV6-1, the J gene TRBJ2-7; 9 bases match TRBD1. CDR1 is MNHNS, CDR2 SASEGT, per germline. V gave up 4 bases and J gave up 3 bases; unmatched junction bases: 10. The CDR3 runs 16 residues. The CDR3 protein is CASSAMTGGGGYEQYF. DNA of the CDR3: TGTGCCAGCAGTGCGATGACAGGGGGAGGCGGCTACGAGCAGTACTTC.

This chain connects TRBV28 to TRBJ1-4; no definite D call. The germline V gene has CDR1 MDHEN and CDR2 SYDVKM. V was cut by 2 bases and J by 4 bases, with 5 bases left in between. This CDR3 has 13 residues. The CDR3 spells CASSLGINEKLFF. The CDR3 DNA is TGTGCCAGCAGTTTAGGAATTAATGAAAAACTGTTTTTT.

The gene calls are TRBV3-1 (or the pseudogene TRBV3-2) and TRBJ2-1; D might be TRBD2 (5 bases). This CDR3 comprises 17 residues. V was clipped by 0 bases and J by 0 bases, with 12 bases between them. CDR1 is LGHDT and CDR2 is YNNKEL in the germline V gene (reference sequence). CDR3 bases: TGTGCCAGCAGCCAAGAGCTAGTTGGGAGCTCCTACAATGAGCAGTTCTTC. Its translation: CASSQELVGSSYNEQFF.

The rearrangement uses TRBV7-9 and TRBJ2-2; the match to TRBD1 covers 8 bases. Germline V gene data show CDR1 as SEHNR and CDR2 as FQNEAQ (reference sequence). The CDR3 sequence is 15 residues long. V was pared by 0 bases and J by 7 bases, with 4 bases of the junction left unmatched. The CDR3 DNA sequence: TGTGCCAGCAGCTTAGCGCAGGGGGCTGACGGGGAGCTGTTTTTT. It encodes CASSLAQGADGELFF.

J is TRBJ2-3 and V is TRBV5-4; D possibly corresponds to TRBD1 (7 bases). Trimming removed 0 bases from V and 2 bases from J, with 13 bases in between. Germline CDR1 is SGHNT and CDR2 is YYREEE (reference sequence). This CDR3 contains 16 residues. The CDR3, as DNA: TGTGCCAGCAGCTTGGCCAGGGGGGAGGCCACAGATACGCAGTATTTT. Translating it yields CASSLARGEATDTQYF. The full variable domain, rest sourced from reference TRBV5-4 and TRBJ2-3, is ETGVTQSPTHLIKTRGQQVTLRCSSQSGHNTVSWYQQALGQGPQFIFQYYREEENGRGNFPPRFSGLQFPNYSSELNVNALELDDSALYLCASSLARGEATDTQYFGPGTRLTVL.

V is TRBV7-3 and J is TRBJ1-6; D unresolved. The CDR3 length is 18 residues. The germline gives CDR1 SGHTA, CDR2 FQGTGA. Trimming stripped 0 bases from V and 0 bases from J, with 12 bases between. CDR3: CASSLTATGSSYNSPLHF. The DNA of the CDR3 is TGTGCCAGCAGCTTAACGGCGACGGGAAGCTCCTATAATTCACCCCTCCACTTT.

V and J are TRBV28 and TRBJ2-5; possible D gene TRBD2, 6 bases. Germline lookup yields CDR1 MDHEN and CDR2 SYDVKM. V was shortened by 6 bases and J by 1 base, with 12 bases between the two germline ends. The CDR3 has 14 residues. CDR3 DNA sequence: TGTGCCAGCAGCATCCTGACTAGCCAAGAGACCCAGTACTTC. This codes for CASSILTSQETQYF.

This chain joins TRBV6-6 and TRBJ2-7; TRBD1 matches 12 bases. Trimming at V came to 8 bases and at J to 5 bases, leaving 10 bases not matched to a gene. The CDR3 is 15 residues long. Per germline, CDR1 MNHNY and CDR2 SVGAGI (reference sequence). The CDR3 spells CASSNPGQGADEQYF. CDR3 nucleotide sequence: TGTGCCAGCTCAAATCCGGGACAGGGGGCGGACGAGCAGTACTTC.

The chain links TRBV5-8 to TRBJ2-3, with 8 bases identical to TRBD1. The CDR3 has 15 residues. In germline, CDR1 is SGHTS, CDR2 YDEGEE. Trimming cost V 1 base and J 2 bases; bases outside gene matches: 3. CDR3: CASSLSGQDTDTQYF. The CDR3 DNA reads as TGTGCCAGCAGCTTGTCGGGACAGGACACAGATACGCAGTATTTT.

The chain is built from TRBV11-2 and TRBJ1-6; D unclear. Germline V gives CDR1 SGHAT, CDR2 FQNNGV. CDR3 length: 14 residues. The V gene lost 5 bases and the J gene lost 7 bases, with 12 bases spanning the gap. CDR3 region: CASSPDGRNSPLHF. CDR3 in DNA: TGTGCCAGCAGCCCCGACGGGCGGAATTCACCCCTCCACTTT.

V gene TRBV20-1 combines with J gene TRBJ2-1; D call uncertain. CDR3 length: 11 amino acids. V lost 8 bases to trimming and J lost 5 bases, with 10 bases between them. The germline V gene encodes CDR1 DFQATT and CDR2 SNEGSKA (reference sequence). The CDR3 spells CSSAVDNEQFF. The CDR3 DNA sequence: TGCAGTTCGGCGGTTGACAATGAGCAGTTCTTC.

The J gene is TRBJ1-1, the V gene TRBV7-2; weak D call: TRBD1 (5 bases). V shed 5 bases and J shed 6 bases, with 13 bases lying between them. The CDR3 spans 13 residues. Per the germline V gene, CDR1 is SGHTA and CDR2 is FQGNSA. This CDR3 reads CASSVGARSEAFF. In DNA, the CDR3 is TGTGCCAGCAGCGTAGGGGCAAGGTCTGAAGCTTTCTTT.